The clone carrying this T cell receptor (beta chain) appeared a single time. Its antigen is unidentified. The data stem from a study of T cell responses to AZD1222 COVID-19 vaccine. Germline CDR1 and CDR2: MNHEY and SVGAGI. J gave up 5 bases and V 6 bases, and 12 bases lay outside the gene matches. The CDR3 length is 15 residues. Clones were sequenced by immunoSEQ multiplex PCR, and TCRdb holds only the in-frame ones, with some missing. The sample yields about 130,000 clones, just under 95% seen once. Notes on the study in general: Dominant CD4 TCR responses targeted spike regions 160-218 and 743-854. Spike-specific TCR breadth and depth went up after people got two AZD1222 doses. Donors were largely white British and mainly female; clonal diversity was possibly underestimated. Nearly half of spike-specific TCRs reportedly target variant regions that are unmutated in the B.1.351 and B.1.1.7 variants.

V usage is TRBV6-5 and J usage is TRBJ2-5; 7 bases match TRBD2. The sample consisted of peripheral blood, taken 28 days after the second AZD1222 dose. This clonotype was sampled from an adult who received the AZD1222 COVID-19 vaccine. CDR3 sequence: CASSPGGTSAETQYF. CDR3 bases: TGTGCCAGCAGCCCCGGGGGGACTTCCGCCGAGACCCAGTACTTC.